The 19 T cell receptor beta chains below were found in one sample sequenced in a study of T-cell reconstitution after alpha-beta-depleted transplantation in children. Preparation of the TCRbeta library used unique molecular identifiers. TCRdb redid the calling of the PCR reads with MiXCR, one entry per CDR3 protein. This table holds approximately 650,000 distinct CDR3 sequences, around 13% found once. The starting material was PBMCs, obtained before TCRalphabeta/CD19-depleted stem cell transplant. The receptors stem from a girl aged 2 to 10 with congenital amegakaryocytic thrombocytopenia, due to receive a stem cell transplant.

The genes are TRBV12-3 or TRBV12-4 and TRBJ2-3, with D possibly being TRBD1 (6 bases). The germline V and J ends were trimmed by 3 bases and 2 bases, with 12 bases remaining between them. There are 15 residues in the CDR3. CDR3 sequence reads: CASSFPGTTTDTQYF. In DNA form, the CDR3 reads TGTGCCAGCAGTTTCCCAGGGACAACCACAGATACGCAGTATTTT.

This clonotype was observed a few times. V usage is TRBV7-3 and J usage is TRBJ2-3; D ambiguous. Germline V CDR1 and CDR2: SGHTA, FQGTGA. There are 13 residues in the CDR3. Deletions cut 5 bases from V and 6 bases from J, with 12 bases between. The CDR3 loop is CASSRALGDTQYF. CDR3 in DNA: TGTGCCAGCAGCCGCGCCCTAGGGGATACGCAGTATTTT. Full variable domain (outside the CDR3, taken from reference TRBV7-3 and TRBJ2-3): GAGVSQTPSNKVTEKGKYVELRCDPISGHTALYWYRQSLGQGPEFLIYFQGTGAADDSGLPNDRFFAVRPEGSVSTLKIQRTERGDSAVYLCASSRALGDTQYFGPGTRLTVL.

This clonotype was counted a few times. This chain uses TRBV20-1 with TRBJ2-7; 8 bases line up with TRBD1. V lost 4 bases and J lost 2; bases outside the gene matches: 7. The germline gives CDR1 DFQATT, CDR2 SNEGSKA (reference sequence). CDR3 size: 14 residues. CDR3: CSATPGQATYEQYF. CDR3 DNA sequence: TGCAGTGCTACTCCGGGACAGGCAACCTACGAGCAGTACTTC.

The sample holds many counts of this clonotype. DNA for the CDR3: TGTGCCAGCAGGACAGGTGGGGTACGGCACAATGAGCAGTTCTTC. As protein: CASRTGGVRHNEQFF. V usage is TRBV27 and J usage is TRBJ2-1; the D gene is possibly TRBD1 (6 bases). Germline CDR1 is MNHEY and CDR2 is SMNVEV (reference sequence). The CDR3 is made up of 15 amino acids. V gave up 6 bases and J gave up 5 bases, with 17 bases separating them.

This clonotype was picked up many times. The rearrangement links TRBV12-3 or TRBV12-4 to TRBJ1-2; 7 bases agree with TRBD1. The CDR3 runs to 13 residues. The ends lost 5 bases at V and 10 bases at J; junction bases unmatched: 10. CDR3 residues: CASSNARQGVYTF. The CDR3 nucleotides read TGTGCCAGCAGTAATGCCCGACAGGGCGTCTACACCTTC.

In this sample, this clonotype turned up many times. CDR3: CASSLEDRTYEQYF. CDR3 nucleotides: TGTGCCAGCAGCTTAGAGGACAGGACCTACGAGCAGTACTTC. The rearrangement uses TRBV7-6 and TRBJ2-7; TRBD1 agrees at 7 bases. The ends lost 1 base at V and 2 bases at J; junction bases unmatched: 2. The CDR3 spans 14 residues. Germline CDR1 is SGHVS and CDR2 is FNYEAQ.

This clonotype has at least ten counts. The chain links TRBV20-1 to TRBJ2-2; weak D call: TRBD2 (6 bases). Germline V CDR1 and CDR2: DFQATT, SNEGSKA (reference sequence). This CDR3 contains 18 residues. V lost 0 bases and J 2 bases, leaving 19 bases between the germline ends. CDR3 DNA sequence: TGCAGTGCTAGAGATGTTGGGGGGAGCGGTACTAACACCGGGGAGCTGTTTTTT. Amino acid sequence: CSARDVGGSGTNTGELFF.

The chain uses TRBV20-1 and TRBJ2-4; 10 nucleotides align to TRBD2. V gave up 3 bases and J gave up 0 bases; unmatched junction bases: 8. This CDR3 has 17 amino acids. Germline lookup yields CDR1 DFQATT and CDR2 SNEGSKA (reference sequence). The CDR3 spells CSASPSGRTLAKNIQYF. DNA for the CDR3: TGCAGTGCTAGCCCTAGCGGGAGAACACTAGCCAAAAACATTCAGTACTTC.

This clonotype was detected ten times or more. The V gene is TRBV12-3 or TRBV12-4, the J gene TRBJ2-1, with 8 bases identical to TRBD2. The CDR3 contains 15 residues. V trimming: 6 bases; J trimming: 8 bases; junction bases outside the gene matches: 12. For the CDR3, the DNA is TGTGCCAGCAGGCTTAGCGGGGATGCCGAAGATGAGCAGTTCTTC. Its protein is CASRLSGDAEDEQFF.

This clonotype has only a few counts. V gene TRBV30 combines with J gene TRBJ2-5; D is undetermined. Germline loops: CDR1 GTSNPN, CDR2 SVGIG (reference sequence). Between the trimmed V and J ends, which lost 2 bases and 1 base, there was a span of 8 bases. The CDR3 totals 13 residues. The CDR3 DNA is TGTGCCTGGAGTAAGGGTACCCAAGAGACCCAGTACTTC. This sequence encodes CAWSKGTQETQYF.

In this sample, this clonotype turned up a few times. The gene calls are TRBV29-1 and TRBJ1-5, with D possibly matching TRBD1 (6 bases). The CDR3 is made up of 13 amino acids. From germline, CDR1 is SQVTM and CDR2 ANQGSEA. V shed 6 bases and J shed 5 bases, with 14 bases lying between them. The CDR3 here is CSVKQGGHQPQHF. The DNA of the CDR3 is TGCAGCGTAAAACAGGGCGGCCATCAGCCCCAGCATTTT.

In the case of this clonotype: A much larger clone differs by one base, so this may be a read error. The V and J genes are TRBV20-1 and TRBJ1-3; D remains ambiguous. This CDR3 has 14 amino acids. V was pared by 6 bases and J by 0 bases, with 12 bases between. The germline CDR1 and CDR2 sequences are DFQATT and SNEGSKA (reference sequence). CDR3 in DNA: TGCAGTGCCTCAAGTCCCGGCTCTGGAAACACCATATATTTT. Encoded protein: CSASSPGSGNTIYF.

This clonotype came up many times. CDR3 sequence: CASSIGGFTETQYF. CDR3 nucleotides: TGTGCCAGCAGTATCGGCGGGTTTACGGAGACCCAGTACTTC. The chain links TRBV6-1 to TRBJ2-5; maybe TRBD2 (5 bases). Germline loops: CDR1 MNHNS, CDR2 SASEGT. The ends were cut back, 5 bases at V and 5 bases at J, with 15 bases in the middle. CDR3 length equals 14 residues.

Many counts were recorded for this clonotype. At one end the junction does not follow the germline gene, possibly because of a read error. The chain joins TRBV5-1 to TRBJ1-1; 8 bases line up with TRBD1. The length of the CDR3 is 13 residues. Looked up from germline, CDR1 is SGHRS and CDR2 is YFSETQ. This CDR3 reads CASSRLGDRRTLF. The CDR3 coding sequence is TGCGCCAGCAGTAGGCTAGGGGACAGGAGAACGCTCTTT.

The table lists this clonotype with many counts. The chain couples TRBV29-1 to TRBJ1-1; D gene unclear. V lost 3 bases to trimming and J lost 5 bases, with 25 bases between them. The CDR3 is 17 amino acids. Looked up from germline, CDR1 is SQVTM and CDR2 is ANQGSEA. The CDR3 DNA is TGCAGCGTTGAGAAGGAAGGTTTTGTGAGTTGGAGAACTGAAGCTTTCTTT. This encodes CSVEKEGFVSWRTEAFF.

This clonotype was detected only a few times. The V call is TRBV4-1, the J call TRBJ2-2; D not resolved. The length of the CDR3 is 13 residues. Trimming stripped 7 bases from V and 0 bases from J, with 6 bases between. CDR1 MGHRA and CDR2 YSYEKL come from the germline V gene. The CDR3 DNA reads as TGCGCCAGCAACGGCGCGAACACCGGGGAGCTGTTTTTT. Translated, it gives CASNGANTGELFF.

This chain joins TRBV12-3 or TRBV12-4 and TRBJ2-1; TRBD2 agrees at 13 bases. Unmatched junction bases numbered 9, after V lost 6 bases and J lost 7 bases. There are 16 residues in the CDR3. DNA of the CDR3: TGTGCCAGCAGACGACTAGCGGGGGGTCGGGGTAATGAGCAGTTCTTC. Its protein product is CASRRLAGGRGNEQFF.

The V call is TRBV24-1, the J call TRBJ1-1; D not certain. Germline CDR1 KGHDR, CDR2 SFDVKD. This CDR3 has 9 residues. The ends were cut back, 9 bases at V and 11 bases at J, with 9 bases in the middle. The CDR3 spells CATLTRAFF. Written as DNA, the CDR3 is TGTGCCACCCTCACTCGGGCTTTCTTT.

This clonotype has at least ten counts. The DNA for the CDR3 is TGTGCCATCAGTGATAGCGGTCAAGAGACCCAGTACTTC. Protein sequence: CAISDSGQETQYF. The chain recombines TRBV10-3 with TRBJ2-5; tentatively, D is TRBD2 (6 bases). Trimming pared 3 bases from V and 2 bases from J, leaving 7 bases between. This CDR3 contains 13 residues. Germline CDR1 is ENHRY and CDR2 is SYGVKD.